This T cell receptor (beta chain) was recorded in a study of T cell repertoires in cytomegalovirus infection (dated by TCRdb to the late 2010s). Regarding the study in general: Because public TCR beta signatures pointed to carriage of CMV infection together with the matching HLA type, the HLA type of each donor mattered for the analysis.

Sequencing relied on an Illumina HiSeq 1500. The public reads were reanalyzed by TCRdb: fastp trimming at Q25, MiXCR alignment, in-frame beta chains only. Duplicate CDR3 protein sequences are folded into a single record with the most common DNA and genes. A total of approximately 500,000 distinct CDR3 sequences appear in this sample, 15% to 20% of them only once. The top ten clones comprise roughly a quarter of the sample. Summary of the overall study and its limitations: In both this cohort and an independent cohort of more than 350 donors, the cumulative frequency of public TCR beta family members distinguished carriers of CMV infection plus the relevant HLA type. The ex vivo response was dominated by HLA-C-restricted CMV-specific TCR beta clonotypes, which also provided the single most frequent clonotype in two of eight donors.

There are 14 amino acids in the CDR3, from cysteine to phenylalanine inclusive. Only the CDR3 region is kept as DNA, spanning 42 bases read in frame from base 1. V trim: 8 bases; J trim: 4 bases; unmatched bases: 9. Reading the germline V gene gives CDR1 SNHLY and CDR2 FYNNEI. This clonotype appeared a few times. Which antigen it targets is not known. No qualities accompany the bases; no much larger clone lies one base away. The TCR originated in a human donor in good health (CMV status not recorded). Some clones in this sample may be carry-over from other donors' samples. The chain couples TRBV2 to TRBJ1-1; a stretch of 8 junction bases matches TRBD1. Sequenced material: CD8+ T cells from PBMCs. The CDR3 loop reads CASLEDRDVTEAFF. The DNA reads as follows: TGTGCCAGCCTCGAGGACAGGGATGTCACTGAAGCTTTCTTT.